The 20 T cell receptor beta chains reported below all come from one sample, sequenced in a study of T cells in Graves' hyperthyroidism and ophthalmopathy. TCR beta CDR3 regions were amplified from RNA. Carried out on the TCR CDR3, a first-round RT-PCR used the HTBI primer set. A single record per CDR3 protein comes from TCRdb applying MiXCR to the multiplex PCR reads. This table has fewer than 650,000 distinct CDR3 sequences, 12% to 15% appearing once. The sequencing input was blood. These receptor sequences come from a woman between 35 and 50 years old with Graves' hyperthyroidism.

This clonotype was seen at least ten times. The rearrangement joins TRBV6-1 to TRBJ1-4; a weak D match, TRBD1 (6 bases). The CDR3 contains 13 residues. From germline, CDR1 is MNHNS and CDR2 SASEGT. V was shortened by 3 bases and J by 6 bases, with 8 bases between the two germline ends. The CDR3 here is CASSDRQDEKLFF. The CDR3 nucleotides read TGTGCCAGCAGTGACCGACAGGATGAAAAACTGTTTTTT.

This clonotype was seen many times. CDR3 nucleotide sequence: TGCAGTGCCCATGGACGGCTTGAAGCTTTCTTT. Its translation is CSAHGRLEAFF. This chain uses TRBV20-1 with TRBJ1-1, with unresolved D. V was clipped by 6 bases and J by 7 bases, with 12 bases between them. Germline lookup yields CDR1 DFQATT and CDR2 SNEGSKA (reference sequence). This CDR3 is built from 11 residues.

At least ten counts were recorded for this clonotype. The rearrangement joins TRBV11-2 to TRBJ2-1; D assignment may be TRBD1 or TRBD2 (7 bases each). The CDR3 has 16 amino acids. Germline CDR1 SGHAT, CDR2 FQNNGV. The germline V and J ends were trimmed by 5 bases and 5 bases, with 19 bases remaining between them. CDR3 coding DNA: TGTGCCAGCAGCAGGACTAGGGGGCCGTTAAACAATGAGCAGTTCTTC. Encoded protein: CASSRTRGPLNNEQFF.

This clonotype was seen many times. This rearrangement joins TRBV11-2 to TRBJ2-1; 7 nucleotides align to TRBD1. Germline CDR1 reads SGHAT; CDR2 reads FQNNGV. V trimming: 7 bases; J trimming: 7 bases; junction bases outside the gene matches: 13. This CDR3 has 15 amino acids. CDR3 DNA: TGTGCCAGCACTCTGCAAGGGGGCAGTTTGAATGAGCAGTTCTTC. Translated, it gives CASTLQGGSLNEQFF.

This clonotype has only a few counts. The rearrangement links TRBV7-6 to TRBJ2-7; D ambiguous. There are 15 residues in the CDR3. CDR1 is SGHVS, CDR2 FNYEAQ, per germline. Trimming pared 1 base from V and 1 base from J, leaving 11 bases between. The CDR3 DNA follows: TGTGCCAGCAGCTTAGAACACGCAGAGTCCTACGAGCAGTACTTC. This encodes CASSLEHAESYEQYF.

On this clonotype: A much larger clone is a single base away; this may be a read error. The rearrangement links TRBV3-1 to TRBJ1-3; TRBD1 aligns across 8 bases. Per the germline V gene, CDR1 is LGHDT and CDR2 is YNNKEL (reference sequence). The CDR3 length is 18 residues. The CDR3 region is CAGSQDPGQVLSGNTIYF. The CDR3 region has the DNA TGTGCCGGCAGCCAAGATCCGGGACAGGTGCTCTCTGGAAACACCATATATTTT.

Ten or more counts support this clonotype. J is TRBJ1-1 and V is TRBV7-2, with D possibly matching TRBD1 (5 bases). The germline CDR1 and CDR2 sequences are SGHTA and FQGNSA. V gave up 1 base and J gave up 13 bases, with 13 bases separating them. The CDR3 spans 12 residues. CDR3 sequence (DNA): TGTGCCAGCAGCTTAGAAGGGGTTTCGGATTTCTTT. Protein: CASSLEGVSDFF.

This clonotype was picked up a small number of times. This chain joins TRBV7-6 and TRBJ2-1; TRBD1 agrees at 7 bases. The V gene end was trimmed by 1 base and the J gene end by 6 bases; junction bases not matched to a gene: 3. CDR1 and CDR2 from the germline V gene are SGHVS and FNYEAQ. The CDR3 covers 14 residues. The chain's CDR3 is CASSLGSGGNEQFF. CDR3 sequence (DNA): TGTGCCAGCAGCTTAGGTTCAGGGGGCAATGAGCAGTTCTTC. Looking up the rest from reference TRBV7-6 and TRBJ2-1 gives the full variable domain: GAGVSQSPRYKVTKRGQDVALRCDPISGHVSLYWYRQALGQGPEFLTYFNYEAQQDKSGLPNDRFSAERPEGSISTLTIQRTEQRDSAMYRCASSLGSGGNEQFFGPGTRLTVL.

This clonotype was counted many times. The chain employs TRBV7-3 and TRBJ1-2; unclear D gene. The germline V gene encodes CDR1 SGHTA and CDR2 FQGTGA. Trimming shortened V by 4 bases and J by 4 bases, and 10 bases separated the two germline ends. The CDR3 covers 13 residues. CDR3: CASSSSVGYGYTF. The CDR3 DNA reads TGTGCCAGCAGCTCCAGCGTTGGCTATGGCTACACCTTC.

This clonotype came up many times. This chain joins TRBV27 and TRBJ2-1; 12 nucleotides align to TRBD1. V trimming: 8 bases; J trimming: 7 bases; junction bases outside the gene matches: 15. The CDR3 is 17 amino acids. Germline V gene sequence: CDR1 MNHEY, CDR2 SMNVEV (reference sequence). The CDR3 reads CASQGAGQGAIWNEQFF. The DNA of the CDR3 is TGTGCCAGCCAGGGAGCGGGACAGGGGGCGATATGGAATGAGCAGTTCTTC.

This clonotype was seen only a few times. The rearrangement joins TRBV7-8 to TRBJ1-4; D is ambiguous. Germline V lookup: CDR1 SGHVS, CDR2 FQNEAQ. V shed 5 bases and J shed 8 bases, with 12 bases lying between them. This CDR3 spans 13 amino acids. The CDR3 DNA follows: TGTGCCAGCAGCGGCTTGACCGGGGAAAAACTGTTTTTT. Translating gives CASSGLTGEKLFF.

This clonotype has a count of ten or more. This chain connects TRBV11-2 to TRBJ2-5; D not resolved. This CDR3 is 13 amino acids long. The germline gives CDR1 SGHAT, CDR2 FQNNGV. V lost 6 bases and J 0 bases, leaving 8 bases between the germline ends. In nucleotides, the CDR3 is TGTGCCAGCAGTGGACGGTACCAAGAGACCCAGTACTTC. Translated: CASSGRYQETQYF.

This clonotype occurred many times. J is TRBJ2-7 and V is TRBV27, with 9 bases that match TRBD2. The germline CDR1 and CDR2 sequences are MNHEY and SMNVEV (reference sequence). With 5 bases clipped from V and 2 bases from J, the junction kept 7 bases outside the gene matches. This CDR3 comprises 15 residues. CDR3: CASSLSASGAYEQYF. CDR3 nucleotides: TGTGCCAGCAGTCTTTCTGCTAGCGGGGCCTACGAGCAGTACTTC.

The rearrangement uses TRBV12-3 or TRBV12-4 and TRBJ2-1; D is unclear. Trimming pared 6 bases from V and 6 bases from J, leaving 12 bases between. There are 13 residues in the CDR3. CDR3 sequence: CASRQLGANEQFF. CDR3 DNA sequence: TGTGCCAGCAGGCAGCTAGGAGCCAATGAGCAGTTCTTC.

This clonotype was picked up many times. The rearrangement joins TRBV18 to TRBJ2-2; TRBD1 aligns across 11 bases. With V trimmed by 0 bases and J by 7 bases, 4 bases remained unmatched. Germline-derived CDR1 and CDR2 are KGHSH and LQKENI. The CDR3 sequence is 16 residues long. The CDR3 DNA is TGTGCCAGCTCACCACCTGGACAGGGGGCGAACGGGGAGCTGTTTTTT. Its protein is CASSPPGQGANGELFF. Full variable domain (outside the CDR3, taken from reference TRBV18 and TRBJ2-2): NAGVMQNPRHLVRRRGQEARLRCSPMKGHSHVYWYRQLPEEGLKFMVYLQKENIIDESGMPKERFSAEFPKEGPSILRIQQVVRGDSAAYFCASSPPGQGANGELFFGEGSRLTVL.

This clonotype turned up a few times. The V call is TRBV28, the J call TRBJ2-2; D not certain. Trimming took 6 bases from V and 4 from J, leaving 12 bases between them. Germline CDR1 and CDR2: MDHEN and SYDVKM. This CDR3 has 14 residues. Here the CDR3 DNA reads TGTGCCAGCAGGGTCCCGGAGTTCACCGGGGAGCTGTTTTTT. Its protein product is CASRVPEFTGELFF. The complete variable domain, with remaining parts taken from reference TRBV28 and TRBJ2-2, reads DVKVTQSSRYLVKRTGEKVFLECVQDMDHENMFWYRQDPGLGLRLIYFSYDVKMKEKGDIPEGYSVSREKKERFSLILESASTNQTSMYLCASRVPEFTGELFFGEGSRLTVL.

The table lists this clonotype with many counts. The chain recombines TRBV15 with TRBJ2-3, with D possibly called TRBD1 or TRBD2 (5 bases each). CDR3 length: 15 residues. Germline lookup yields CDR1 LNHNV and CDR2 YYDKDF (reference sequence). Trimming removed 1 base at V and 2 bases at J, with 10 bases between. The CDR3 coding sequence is TGTGCCACCAGCAGAGGCAGGGAGTTCACAGATACGCAGTATTTT. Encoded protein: CATSRGREFTDTQYF.

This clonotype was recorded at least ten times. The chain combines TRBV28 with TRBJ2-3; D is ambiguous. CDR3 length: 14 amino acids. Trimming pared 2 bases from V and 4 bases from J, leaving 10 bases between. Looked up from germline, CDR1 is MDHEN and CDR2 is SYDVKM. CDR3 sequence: CASSLDRNPDTQYF. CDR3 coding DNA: TGTGCCAGCAGTTTAGATCGGAATCCAGATACGCAGTATTTT.

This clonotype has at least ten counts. CDR3 in DNA: TGTGCCAGCACACACTCAAACTCACAAGAGACCCAGTACTTC. This sequence encodes CASTHSNSQETQYF. The rearrangement joins TRBV2 to TRBJ2-5; D call uncertain. V lost 7 bases and J lost 2, with 14 bases in between. Per the germline V gene, CDR1 is SNHLY and CDR2 is FYNNEI. The CDR3 totals 14 residues.

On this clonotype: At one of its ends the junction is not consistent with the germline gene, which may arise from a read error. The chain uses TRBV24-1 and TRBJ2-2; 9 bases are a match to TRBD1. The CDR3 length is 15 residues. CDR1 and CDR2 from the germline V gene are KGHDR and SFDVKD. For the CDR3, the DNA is TGTGCCACCAGTTCCCGGGACAGGGTCACCGGGGAGCCGTTTTTT. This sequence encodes CATSSRDRVTGEPFF.